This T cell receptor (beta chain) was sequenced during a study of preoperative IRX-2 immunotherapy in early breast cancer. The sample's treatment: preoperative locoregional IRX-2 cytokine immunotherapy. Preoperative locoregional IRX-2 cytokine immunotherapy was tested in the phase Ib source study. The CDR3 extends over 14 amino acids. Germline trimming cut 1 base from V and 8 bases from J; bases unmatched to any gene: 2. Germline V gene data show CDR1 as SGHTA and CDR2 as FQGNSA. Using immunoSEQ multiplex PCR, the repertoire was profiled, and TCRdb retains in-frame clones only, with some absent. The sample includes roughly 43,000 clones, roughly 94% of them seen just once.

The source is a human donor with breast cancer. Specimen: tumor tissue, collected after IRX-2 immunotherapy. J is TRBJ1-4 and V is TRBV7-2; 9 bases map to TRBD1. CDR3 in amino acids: CASSLDRGREKLFF. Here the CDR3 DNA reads TGTGCCAGCAGCTTAGACAGGGGGCGGGAAAAACTGTTTTTT.